The 20 T cell receptor beta chains below come from one sample, sequenced in a study of blood T cell repertoires in COVID-19. The data were produced by immunoSEQ multiplex PCR, yet TCRdb's version contains in-frame clones alone and is incomplete. The sample contains 410,000 or so clones, about 89% of which appear only once. Input material: peripheral blood. All receptors come from a woman aged 40 to 50 with COVID-19, enrolled during active disease.

The J gene is TRBJ2-7, the V gene TRBV6-5; D is unclear. The CDR3 length is 13 residues. The germline gives CDR1 MNHEY, CDR2 SVGAGI. V shed 4 bases and J shed 2 bases, with 9 bases lying between them. For the CDR3, the DNA is TGTGCCAGCAGTTCCAGCGTCCCCTACGAGCAGTACTTC. This translates into CASSSSVPYEQYF.

The CDR3 loop is CAWSVWEKTQYF. The CDR3, as DNA: TGTGCCTGGAGTGTATGGGAGAAGACCCAGTACTTC. The J gene is TRBJ2-5, the V gene TRBV30; tentative D call: TRBD2 (5 bases). This CDR3 has 12 residues. V dropped 0 bases and J dropped 6 bases, with 8 bases sitting between them. Germline V lookup: CDR1 GTSNPN, CDR2 SVGIG (reference sequence). The whole variable domain, filled in from reference TRBV30 and TRBJ2-5, reads SQTIHQWPATLVQPVGSPLSLECTVEGTSNPNLYWYRQAAGRGLQLLFYSVGIGQISSEVPQNLSASRPQDRQFILSSKKLLLSDSGFYLCAWSVWEKTQYFGPGTRLLVL.

The V call is TRBV3-1 (or the pseudogene TRBV3-2), the J call TRBJ1-1; a weak D match, TRBD1 (5 bases). From germline, CDR1 is LGHDT and CDR2 YNNKEL (reference sequence). V lost 0 bases and J 0 bases, leaving 14 bases between the germline ends. CDR3 length: 17 amino acids. CDR3 in DNA: TGTGCCAGCAGCCAAGATCAAGGGGTTGGCGTGAACACTGAAGCTTTCTTT. Translated: CASSQDQGVGVNTEAFF.

The chain recombines TRBV6-2 or TRBV6-3 with TRBJ2-1; 8 positions agree with TRBD2. This CDR3 is built from 16 residues. The trim removed 1 base at V and 7 bases at J, leaving 9 bases unmatched. CDR1 is MNHEY, CDR2 SVGEGT, per germline. CDR3 coding DNA: TGTGCCAGCAGTTACTGGGGGCCGGGGGGGACAAATGAGCAGTTCTTC. This gives the protein CASSYWGPGGTNEQFF.

The chain recombines TRBV20-1 with TRBJ2-5; D unresolved. V lost 5 bases and J lost 3, with 19 bases in between. The CDR3 consists of 15 residues. Per the germline V gene, CDR1 is DFQATT and CDR2 is SNEGSKA (reference sequence). The CDR3 region has the DNA TGCAGTGCTGGTGTAGTGATGCCAAAAGAAGAGACCCAGTACTTC. As protein: CSAGVVMPKEETQYF.

V is TRBV5-6 and J is TRBJ1-2; 7 bases align to TRBD1. The V and J ends lost 3 bases and 4 bases, in that order; junction bases with no gene match: 6. CDR1 and CDR2 (germline): SGHDT, YYEEEE. The length of the CDR3 is 14 residues. The CDR3 DNA sequence: TGTGCCAGCAGCTGGGACAGATCAATCTATGGCTACACCTTC. Translated: CASSWDRSIYGYTF.

The J gene is TRBJ1-5, the V gene TRBV7-8; 10 bases are shared with TRBD1. This CDR3 contains 13 residues. CDR1 and CDR2 (germline): SGHVS, FQNEAQ. V shed 5 bases and J 6 bases; nucleotides not matched to a gene: 1. CDR3 DNA sequence: TGTGCCAGCAGCAGGGACAGGGGTCAGCCCCAGCATTTT. Its translation: CASSRDRGQPQHF.

The chain has TRBV18 and TRBJ2-3; 9 bases match TRBD2. Germline CDR1 KGHSH, CDR2 LQKENI. CDR3 length: 15 residues. V gave up 4 bases and J gave up 0 bases; unmatched junction bases: 2. CDR3 sequence (DNA): TGTGCCAGCTCACAGAGCGGGGGGAGCACAGATACGCAGTATTTT. Protein sequence: CASSQSGGSTDTQYF.

This chain uses TRBV6-5 with TRBJ1-1; no definite D call. CDR1 and CDR2 (germline): MNHEY, SVGAGI. The CDR3 loop spans 15 amino acids. The V end lost 0 bases, the J end lost 3 bases, and 11 bases lay between the germline ends. The CDR3 region has the DNA TGTGCCAGCAGTTACTCGTCCGGAGAGTACACTGAAGCTTTCTTT. This gives the protein CASSYSSGEYTEAFF.

This clone was seen a single time. The chain uses TRBV15 and TRBJ1-4; D ambiguous. Germline CDR1 and CDR2: LNHNV and YYDKDF (reference sequence). The CDR3 sequence is 15 residues long. Trimming removed 1 base at V and 2 bases at J, with 8 bases between. The CDR3 spells CATSRAGSTNEKLFF. The DNA for the CDR3 is TGTGCCACCAGCAGAGCCGGGTCTACTAATGAAAAACTGTTTTTT. Full variable domain (outside the CDR3, taken from reference TRBV15 and TRBJ1-4): DAMVIQNPRYQVTQFGKPVTLSCSQTLNHNVMYWYQQKSSQAPKLLFHYYDKDFNNEADTPDNFQSRRPNTSFCFLDIRSPGLGDTAMYLCATSRAGSTNEKLFFGSGTQLSVL.

This chain uses TRBV27 with TRBJ2-1, with 9 bases lining up with TRBD2. The germline V gene has CDR1 MNHEY and CDR2 SMNVEV (reference sequence). V was clipped by 2 bases and J by 2 bases; unmatched bases: 1. This CDR3 is built from 15 residues. The CDR3 spells CASSLSGRTYNEQFF. CDR3 sequence (DNA): TGTGCCAGCAGTTTAAGCGGGAGGACCTACAATGAGCAGTTCTTC.

The chain couples TRBV11-2 to TRBJ2-7; 9 bases fit TRBD2. The trim removed 3 bases at V and 6 bases at J, leaving 6 bases unmatched. There are 14 residues in the CDR3. Germline-derived CDR1 and CDR2 are SGHAT and FQNNGV. CDR3 nucleotides: TGTGCCAGCAGCTTCTCTAGCGGGACCAGCGAGCAGTACTTC. Amino acids: CASSFSSGTSEQYF.

The chain recombines TRBV27 with TRBJ2-5; a possible D gene is TRBD2 (6 bases). Trimming removed 6 bases at V and 5 bases at J, with 16 bases between. Germline V gene sequence: CDR1 MNHEY, CDR2 SMNVEV (reference sequence). The CDR3 is 14 residues long. CDR3 loop: CASSRRAFVETQYF. The CDR3 region has the DNA TGTGCCAGCAGCAGGAGGGCCTTCGTCGAGACCCAGTACTTC.

The V call is TRBV18, the J call TRBJ2-1; the match to TRBD1 covers 7 bases. The V gene end was trimmed by 0 bases and the J gene end by 1 base; junction bases not matched to a gene: 3. Per the germline V gene, CDR1 is KGHSH and CDR2 is LQKENI. The CDR3 consists of 16 residues. The CDR3 DNA follows: TGTGCCAGCTCACCACCGTCGGGACAGTCCTACAATGAGCAGTTCTTC. It encodes CASSPPSGQSYNEQFF.

The chain joins TRBV9 to TRBJ2-2; D is unresolved. Looked up from germline, CDR1 is SGDLS and CDR2 is YYNGEE. This CDR3 has 14 residues. V dropped 0 bases and J dropped 5 bases, with 8 bases sitting between them. CDR3 in amino acids: CASSVVGRTGELFF. As DNA, the CDR3 is TGTGCCAGCAGCGTAGTGGGCAGAACCGGGGAGCTGTTTTTT.

The chain has TRBV19 and TRBJ1-5; 8 bases fit TRBD1. Germline loops: CDR1 LNHDA, CDR2 SQIVND (reference sequence). V trimming: 5 bases; J trimming: 2 bases; junction bases outside the gene matches: 11. The CDR3 is made up of 17 amino acids. This chain's CDR3 is CASSSGQARYGNQPQHF. The CDR3 DNA is TGTGCCAGTAGTTCGGGACAGGCTCGATACGGCAATCAGCCCCAGCATTTT.

The rearrangement uses TRBV15 and TRBJ1-4; the match to TRBD1 covers 10 bases. In germline, CDR1 is LNHNV, CDR2 YYDKDF (reference sequence). Losses at the gene ends were 8 bases for V and 7 bases for J; bases not matched to a gene: 4. This CDR3 region has 13 residues. Here the CDR3 reads CATGRDRGEKLFF. CDR3 nucleotide sequence: TGTGCCACCGGCCGGGACAGGGGTGAAAAACTGTTTTTT.

This chain links TRBV7-9 with TRBJ1-1; D not resolved. This CDR3 contains 13 residues. Trimming stripped 0 bases from V and 3 bases from J, with 5 bases between. The germline gives CDR1 SEHNR, CDR2 FQNEAQ (reference sequence). In nucleotides, the CDR3 is TGTGCCAGCAGCTTAGCGGCAGACACTGAAGCTTTCTTT. Translating it yields CASSLAADTEAFF.

CDR3 DNA sequence: TGCGCCAGCACCCGTGTAGGACAGACCACAGATACGCAGTATTTT. It codes for CASTRVGQTTDTQYF. The chain has TRBV4-1 and TRBJ2-3, with TRBD1 as a possible D gene (6 bases). V was trimmed by 7 bases and J by 2 bases, leaving 16 bases between them. The CDR3 is 15 amino acids. Germline loops: CDR1 MGHRA, CDR2 YSYEKL.

This chain links TRBV7-2 with TRBJ2-3, with TRBD2 matching over 8 bases. V was clipped by 4 bases and J by 7 bases; unmatched bases: 7. Germline V gene lookup returns CDR1 SGHTA and CDR2 FQGNSA. This CDR3 has 14 residues. CDR3 bases: TGTGCCAGCAGCTCCCGGGGGGGTCAGAATACGCAGTATTTT. Translated, it gives CASSSRGGQNTQYF.